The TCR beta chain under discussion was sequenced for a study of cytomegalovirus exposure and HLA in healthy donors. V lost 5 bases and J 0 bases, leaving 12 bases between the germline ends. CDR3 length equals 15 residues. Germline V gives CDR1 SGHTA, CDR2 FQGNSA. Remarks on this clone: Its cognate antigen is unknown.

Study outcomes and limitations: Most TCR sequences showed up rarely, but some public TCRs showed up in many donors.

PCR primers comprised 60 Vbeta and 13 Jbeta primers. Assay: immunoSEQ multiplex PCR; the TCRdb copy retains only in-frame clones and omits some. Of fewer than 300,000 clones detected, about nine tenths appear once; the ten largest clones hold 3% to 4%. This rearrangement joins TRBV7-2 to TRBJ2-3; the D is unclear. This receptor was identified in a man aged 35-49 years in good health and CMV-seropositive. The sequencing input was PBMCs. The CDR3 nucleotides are TGTGCCAGCAGCCAATACGGTGCTAGCACAGATACGCAGTATTTT. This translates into CASSQYGASTDTQYF.